This T cell receptor beta chain derives from a study of OX40 agonist ivuxolimab in advanced cancers. Looking at the study overall: Patients were around 83% male with ages about 20 to 79, mean around 58.

Germline CDR1 is LGHNA and CDR2 is YSLEER. The CDR3 totals 17 residues. Germline trimming cut 0 bases from V and 3 bases from J; bases unmatched to any gene: 5. Sequenced by immunoSEQ multiplex PCR; TCRdb stores in-frame clones only, minus some. Found here are some 19,000 clones, over 70% of them singletons; the top ten hold around 20%. A history of autoimmune disease or systemic immunosuppression excluded patients. Remarks on this clone: Its specificity is not known.

Regarding the study as a whole: Expanded clones were, on average, more numerous in CD8+ T cells than in CD4+.

The chain combines TRBV4-3 with TRBJ2-3; 11 nucleotides line up with TRBD2. The specimen was CD4+ or CD8+ T cells sorted from blood, collected in a trial of the OX40 agonist ivuxolimab. This receptor was obtained from an adult with an advanced solid tumor such as melanoma, head and neck, liver or kidney cancer. The CDR3: CASSQELAGGPTDTQYF. Here the CDR3 DNA reads TGCGCCAGCAGCCAAGAGTTAGCGGGAGGGCCGACAGATACGCAGTATTTT.